This entry concerns a single T cell receptor beta chain. This entry is derived from a study of identical twins. TCRdb processed the 5' RACE reads anew with MiXCR; each CDR3 protein has one entry. The sample records over 600,000 distinct CDR3 sequences, over 20% being singletons. The CDR3 length is 15 residues. CDR1 is DFQATT, CDR2 SNEGSKA, per germline (reference sequence). The germline V and J ends were trimmed by 1 base and 4 bases, with 17 bases remaining between them. This same sample was also taken into another study, of T cells expressing NK-cell markers. This second study says: HCMV seropositivity marked seven of the eight sequenced donors; one was seronegative.

The sequenced sample was PBMCs. The TCR was taken from a woman under 30 in good health. The J gene is TRBJ2-7, the V gene TRBV20-1, with D possibly called TRBD1 or TRBD2 (6 bases each). Here the CDR3 reads CSARGTYLGGYEQYF. In DNA, the CDR3 is TGCAGTGCTAGAGGGACTTACTTAGGGGGGTACGAGCAGTACTTC.